This T cell receptor beta chain was documented in a study of T cell repertoires in cytomegalovirus infection. Study at large: Recently identified HLA-C-restricted CMV epitopes were used, and well-studied HLA-B-restricted CMV epitopes were used as well. Indications of both CMV infection and matching HLA type were provided by public TCR beta signatures.

Details on this clonotype: Its antigen is unknown.

CDR1 is SGDLS and CDR2 is YYNGEE in the germline V gene. The CDR3 runs 14 residues. V was trimmed by 5 bases and J by 1 base, leaving 10 bases between them. TCRdb used MiXCR to reprocess the reads, holding one entry per CDR3 protein. The sample has roughly 990,000 distinct CDR3 sequences, around 30% seen once. Source: cultured CD8+ T cells from PBMCs, taken from culture after CMV antigen stimulation. The rearrangement uses TRBV9 and TRBJ1-5, with D tentatively TRBD1 (5 bases). This sequence was found in a human donor in good health (CMV status not recorded). Some clones in this sample may be carry-over from other donors' samples. The CDR3 sequence is CASSTWGSNQPQHF. In nucleotides, the CDR3 is TGTGCCAGCAGTACCTGGGGCAGCAATCAGCCCCAGCATTTT. Combining the CDR3 with reference TRBV9 and TRBJ1-5 gives the whole variable domain DSGVTQTPKHLITATGQRVTLRCSPRSGDLSVYWYQQSLDQGLQFLIQYYNGEERAKGNILERFSAQQFPDLHSELNLSSLELGDSALYFCASSTWGSNQPQHFGDGTRLSIL.